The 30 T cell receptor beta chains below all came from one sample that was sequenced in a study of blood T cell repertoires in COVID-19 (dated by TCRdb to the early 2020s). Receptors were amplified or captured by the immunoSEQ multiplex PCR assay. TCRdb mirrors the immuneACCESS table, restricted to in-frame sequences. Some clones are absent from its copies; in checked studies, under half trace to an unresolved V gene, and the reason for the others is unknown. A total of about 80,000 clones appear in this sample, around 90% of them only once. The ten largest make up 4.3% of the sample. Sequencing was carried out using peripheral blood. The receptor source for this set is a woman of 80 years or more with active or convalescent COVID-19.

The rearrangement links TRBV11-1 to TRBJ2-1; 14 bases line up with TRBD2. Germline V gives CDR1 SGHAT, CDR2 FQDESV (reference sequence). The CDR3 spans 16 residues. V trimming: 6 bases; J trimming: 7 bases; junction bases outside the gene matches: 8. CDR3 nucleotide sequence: TGTGCCAGCAGGGGGGGGACTAGCGGGAGTCTGAATGAGCAGTTCTTC. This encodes CASRGGTSGSLNEQFF.

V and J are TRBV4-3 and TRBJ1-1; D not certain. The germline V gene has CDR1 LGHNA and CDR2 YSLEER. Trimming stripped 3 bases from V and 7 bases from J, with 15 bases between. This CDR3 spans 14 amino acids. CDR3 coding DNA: TGCGCCAGCAGCCAGCTAGAGGGAGGCAGTGAAGCTTTCTTT. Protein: CASSQLEGGSEAFF.

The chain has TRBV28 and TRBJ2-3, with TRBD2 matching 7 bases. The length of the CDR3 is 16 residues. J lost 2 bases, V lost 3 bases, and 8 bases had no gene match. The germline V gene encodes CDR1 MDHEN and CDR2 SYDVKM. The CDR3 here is CASSLFAGAFTDTQYF. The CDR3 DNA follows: TGTGCCAGCAGTTTGTTCGCGGGAGCGTTCACAGATACGCAGTATTTT.

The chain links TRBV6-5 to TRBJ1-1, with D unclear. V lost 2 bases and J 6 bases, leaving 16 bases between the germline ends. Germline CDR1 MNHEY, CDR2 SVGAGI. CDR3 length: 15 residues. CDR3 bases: TGTGCCAGCAGTTACATCGGGGTTGGGTCCTCTGAAGCTTTCTTT. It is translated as CASSYIGVGSSEAFF.

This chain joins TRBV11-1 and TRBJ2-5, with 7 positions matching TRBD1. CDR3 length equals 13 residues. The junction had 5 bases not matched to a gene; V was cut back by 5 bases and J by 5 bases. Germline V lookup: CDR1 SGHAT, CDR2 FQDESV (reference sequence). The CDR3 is CASSKGQRETQYF. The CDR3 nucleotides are TGTGCCAGCAGCAAGGGACAGCGGGAGACCCAGTACTTC.

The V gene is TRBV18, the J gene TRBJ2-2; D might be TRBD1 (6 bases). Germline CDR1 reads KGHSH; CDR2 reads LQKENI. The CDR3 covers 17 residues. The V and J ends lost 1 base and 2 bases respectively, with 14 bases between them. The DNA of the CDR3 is TGTGCCAGCTCACCACTGAGGGACAATCTAAACACCGGGGAGCTGTTTTTT. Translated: CASSPLRDNLNTGELFF.

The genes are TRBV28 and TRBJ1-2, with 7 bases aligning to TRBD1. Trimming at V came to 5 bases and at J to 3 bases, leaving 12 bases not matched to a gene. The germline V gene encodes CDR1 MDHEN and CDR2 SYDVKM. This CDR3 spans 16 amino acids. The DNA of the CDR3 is TGTGCCAGCAGTGACCCCGTTGGGACAGAGTACTATGGCTACACCTTC. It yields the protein CASSDPVGTEYYGYTF.

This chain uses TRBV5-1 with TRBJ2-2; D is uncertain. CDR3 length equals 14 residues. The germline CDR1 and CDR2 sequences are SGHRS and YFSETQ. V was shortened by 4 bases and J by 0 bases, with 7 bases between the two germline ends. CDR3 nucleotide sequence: TGCGCCAGCAGCCCCGGAGCGAACACCGGGGAGCTGTTTTTT. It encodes CASSPGANTGELFF.

This chain's CDR3 is CASSGGGPNEKLFF. Written as DNA, the CDR3 is TGTGCCAGCAGCGGGGGGGGTCCTAATGAAAAACTGTTTTTT. The rearrangement uses TRBV3-1 (or the pseudogene TRBV3-2) and TRBJ1-4; a weak D match, TRBD1 (5 bases). Trimming removed 5 bases from V and 3 bases from J, with 10 bases in between. The germline CDR1 and CDR2 sequences are LGHDT and YNNKEL (reference sequence). The CDR3 has 14 amino acids.

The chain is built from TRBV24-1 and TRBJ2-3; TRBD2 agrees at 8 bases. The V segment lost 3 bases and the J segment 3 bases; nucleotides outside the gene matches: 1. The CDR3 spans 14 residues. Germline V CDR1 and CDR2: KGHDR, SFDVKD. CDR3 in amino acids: CATSDSGSTDTQYF. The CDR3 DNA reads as TGTGCCACCAGTGATAGCGGGAGTACAGATACGCAGTATTTT.

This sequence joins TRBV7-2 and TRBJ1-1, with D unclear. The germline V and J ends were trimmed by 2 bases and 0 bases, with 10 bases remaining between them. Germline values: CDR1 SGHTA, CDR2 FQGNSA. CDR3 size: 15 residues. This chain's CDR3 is CASSLLPGLNTEAFF. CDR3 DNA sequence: TGTGCCAGCAGCTTACTCCCAGGCCTGAACACTGAAGCTTTCTTT.

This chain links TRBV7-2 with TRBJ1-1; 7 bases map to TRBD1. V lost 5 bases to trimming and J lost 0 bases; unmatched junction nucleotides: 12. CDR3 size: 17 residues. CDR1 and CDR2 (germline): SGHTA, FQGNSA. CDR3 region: CASSRGTAKGMNTEAFF. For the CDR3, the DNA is TGTGCCAGCAGCCGCGGGACAGCCAAGGGGATGAACACTGAAGCTTTCTTT. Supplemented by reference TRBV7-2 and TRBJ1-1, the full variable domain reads GAGVSQSPSNKVTEKGKDVELRCDPISGHTALYWYRQSLGQGLEFLIYFQGNSAPDKSGLPSDRFSAERTGGSVSTLTIQRTQQEDSAVYLCASSRGTAKGMNTEAFFGQGTRLTVV.

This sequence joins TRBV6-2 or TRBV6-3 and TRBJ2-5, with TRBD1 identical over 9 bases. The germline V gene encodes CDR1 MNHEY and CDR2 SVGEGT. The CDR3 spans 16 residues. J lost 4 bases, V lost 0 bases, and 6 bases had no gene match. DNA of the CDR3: TGTGCCAGCAGTTACTCGAGACAGGGGGGACCAGAGACCCAGTACTTC. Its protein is CASSYSRQGGPETQYF.

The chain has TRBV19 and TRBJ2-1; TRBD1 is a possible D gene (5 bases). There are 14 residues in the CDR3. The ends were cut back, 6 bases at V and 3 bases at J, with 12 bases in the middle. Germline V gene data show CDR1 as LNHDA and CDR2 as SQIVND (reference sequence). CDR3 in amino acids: CASSRTILYNEQFF. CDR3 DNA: TGTGCCAGTAGCCGGACAATCCTCTACAATGAGCAGTTCTTC.

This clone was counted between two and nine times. The CDR3 region has the DNA TGTGCCAGCAGTTTGAAGTTGACGGGAGTCGAGCAGTACTTC. This gives the protein CASSLKLTGVEQYF. The chain links TRBV28 to TRBJ2-7; D is perhaps TRBD2 (6 bases). The V gene lost 3 bases and the J gene lost 6 bases, with 15 bases spanning the gap. The CDR3 contains 14 residues. CDR1 is MDHEN and CDR2 is SYDVKM in the germline V gene. The full variable domain, completed using reference TRBV28 and TRBJ2-7, is DVKVTQSSRYLVKRTGEKVFLECVQDMDHENMFWYRQDPGLGLRLIYFSYDVKMKEKGDIPEGYSVSREKKERFSLILESASTNQTSMYLCASSLKLTGVEQYFGPGTRLTVT.

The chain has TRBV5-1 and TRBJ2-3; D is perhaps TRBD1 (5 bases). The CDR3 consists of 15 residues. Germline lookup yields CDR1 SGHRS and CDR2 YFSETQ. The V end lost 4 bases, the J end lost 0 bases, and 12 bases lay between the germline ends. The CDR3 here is CASSPRASSTDTQYF. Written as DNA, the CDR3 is TGCGCCAGCAGCCCCAGGGCCTCTAGCACAGATACGCAGTATTTT.

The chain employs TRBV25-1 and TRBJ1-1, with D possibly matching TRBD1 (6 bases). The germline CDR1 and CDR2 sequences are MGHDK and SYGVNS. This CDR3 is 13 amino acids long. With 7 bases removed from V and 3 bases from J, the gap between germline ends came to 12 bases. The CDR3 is CASMRGSHTEAFF. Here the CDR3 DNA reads TGTGCCAGCATGAGGGGGTCCCACACTGAAGCTTTCTTT.

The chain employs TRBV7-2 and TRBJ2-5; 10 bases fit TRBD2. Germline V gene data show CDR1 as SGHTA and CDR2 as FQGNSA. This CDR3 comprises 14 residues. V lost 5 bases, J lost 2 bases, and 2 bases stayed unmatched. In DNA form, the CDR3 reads TGTGCCAGCAGCGTACTAGCGGGACAAGAGACCCAGTACTTC. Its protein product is CASSVLAGQETQYF.

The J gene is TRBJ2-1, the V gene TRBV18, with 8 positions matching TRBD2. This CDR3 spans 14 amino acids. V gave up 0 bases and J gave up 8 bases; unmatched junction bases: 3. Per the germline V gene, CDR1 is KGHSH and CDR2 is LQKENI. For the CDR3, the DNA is TGTGCCAGCTCACCACCCGGGAGGGCCCATGAGCAGTTCTTC. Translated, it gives CASSPPGRAHEQFF.

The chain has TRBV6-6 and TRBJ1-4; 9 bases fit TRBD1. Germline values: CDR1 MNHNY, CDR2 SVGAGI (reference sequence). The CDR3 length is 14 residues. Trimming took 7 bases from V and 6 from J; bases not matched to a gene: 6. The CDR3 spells CASNNRGPYEKLFF. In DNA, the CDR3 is TGTGCCAGCAATAACAGGGGGCCTTATGAAAAACTGTTTTTT.

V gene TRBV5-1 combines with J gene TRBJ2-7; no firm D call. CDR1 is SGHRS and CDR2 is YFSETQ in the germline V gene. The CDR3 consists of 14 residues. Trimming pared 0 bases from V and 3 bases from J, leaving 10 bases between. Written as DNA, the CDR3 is TGCGCCAGCAGCTTGGTTCCGGGTAACTACGAGCAGTACTTC. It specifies CASSLVPGNYEQYF.

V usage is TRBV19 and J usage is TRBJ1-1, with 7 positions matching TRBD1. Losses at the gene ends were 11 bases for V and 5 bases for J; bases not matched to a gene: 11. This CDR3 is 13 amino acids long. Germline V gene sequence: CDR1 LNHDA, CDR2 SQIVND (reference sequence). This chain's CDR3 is CARKPTGWTEAFF. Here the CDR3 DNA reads TGTGCCCGTAAGCCGACAGGGTGGACTGAAGCTTTCTTT.

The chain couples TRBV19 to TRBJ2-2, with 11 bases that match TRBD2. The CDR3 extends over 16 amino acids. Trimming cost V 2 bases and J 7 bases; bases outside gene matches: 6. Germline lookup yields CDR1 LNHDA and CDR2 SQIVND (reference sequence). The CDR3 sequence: CASSILASGRIGELFF. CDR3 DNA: TGTGCCAGTAGTATACTGGCTAGCGGGAGGATCGGGGAGCTGTTTTTT.

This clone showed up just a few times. This CDR3 reads CASSVASGRASVGELFF. The CDR3 DNA reads as TGTGCCAGCAGCGTAGCTAGCGGGAGGGCCAGTGTCGGGGAGCTGTTTTTT. V and J are TRBV9 and TRBJ2-2; 12 bases fit TRBD2. V shed 0 bases, J shed 7 bases, and the junction held 7 bases outside the gene matches. This CDR3 is 17 amino acids long. Germline CDR1 is SGDLS and CDR2 is YYNGEE.

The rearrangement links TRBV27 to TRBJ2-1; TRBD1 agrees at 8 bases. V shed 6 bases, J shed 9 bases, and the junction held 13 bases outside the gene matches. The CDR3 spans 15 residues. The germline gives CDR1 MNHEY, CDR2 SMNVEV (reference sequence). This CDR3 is CASSISDRVNGEQFF. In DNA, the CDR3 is TGTGCCAGCAGCATTTCGGACAGGGTAAACGGTGAGCAGTTCTTC.

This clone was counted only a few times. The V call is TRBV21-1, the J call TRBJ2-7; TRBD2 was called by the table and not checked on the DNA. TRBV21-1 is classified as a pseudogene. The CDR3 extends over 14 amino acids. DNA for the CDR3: TGTGCCAGCATTAGGACTAGCCGTACCTACGAGCAGTACTTC. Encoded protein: CASIRTSRTYEQYF.

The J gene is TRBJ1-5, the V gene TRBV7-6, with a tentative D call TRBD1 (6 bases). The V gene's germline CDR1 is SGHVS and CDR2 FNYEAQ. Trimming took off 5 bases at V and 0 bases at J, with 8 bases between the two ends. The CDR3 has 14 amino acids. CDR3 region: CASSLQGSNQPQHF. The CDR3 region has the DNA TGTGCCAGCAGCCTACAGGGTAGCAATCAGCCCCAGCATTTT.

The CDR3 DNA reads as TGTGCCAGCAGTGAGCGGGGACATTCGGGTTCACCCCTCCACTTT. It is translated as CASSERGHSGSPLHF. This chain uses TRBV6-6 with TRBJ1-6, with D maybe TRBD1 (6 bases). V lost 5 bases and J 9 bases, leaving 17 bases between the germline ends. This CDR3 comprises 15 residues. The germline V gene encodes CDR1 MNHNY and CDR2 SVGAGI (reference sequence).

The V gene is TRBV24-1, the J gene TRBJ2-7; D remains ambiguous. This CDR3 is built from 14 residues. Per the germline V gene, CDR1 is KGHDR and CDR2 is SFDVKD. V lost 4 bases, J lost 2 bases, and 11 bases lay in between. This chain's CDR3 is CATSDYRVPYEQYF. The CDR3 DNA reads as TGTGCCACCAGTGACTATCGGGTCCCCTACGAGCAGTACTTC.

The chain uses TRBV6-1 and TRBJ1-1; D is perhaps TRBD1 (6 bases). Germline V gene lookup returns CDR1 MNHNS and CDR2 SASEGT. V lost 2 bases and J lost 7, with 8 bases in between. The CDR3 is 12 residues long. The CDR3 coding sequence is TGTGCCAGCAGTGAACAGGGGTATGAAGCTTTCTTT. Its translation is CASSEQGYEAFF.